Each of the 31 T cell receptor beta chains below was sequenced from the same sample in a study of blood T cell repertoires in COVID-19. TCRdb's copy holds only in-frame clones and misses some; the assay was immunoSEQ multiplex PCR. The table includes some 490,000 clones, 70% to 90% detected once. Material for sequencing was peripheral blood. Receptor source: a human donor in a cohort sampled during active COVID-19.

The CDR3 sequence is CASSRSSGPTPYNEQFF. The DNA for the CDR3 is TGTGCCAGCAGCCGCTCCAGCGGGCCGACGCCATACAATGAGCAGTTCTTC. The chain is built from TRBV3-1 (or the pseudogene TRBV3-2) and TRBJ2-1; perhaps TRBD2 as D (6 bases). V dropped 4 bases and J dropped 4 bases, with 20 bases sitting between them. The CDR3 has 17 residues. Looked up from germline, CDR1 is LGHDT and CDR2 is YNNKEL (reference sequence).

The rearrangement uses TRBV20-1 and TRBJ2-7; tentatively, D is TRBD2 (7 bases). This CDR3 has 14 amino acids. Trimming cost V 3 bases and J 6 bases, with 18 bases left between them. Germline CDR1 and CDR2: DFQATT and SNEGSKA (reference sequence). The CDR3 nucleotides are TGCAGTGCTAGTCCGACGAGGGGGGGCGGCGAGCAGTACTTC. Residues: CSASPTRGGGEQYF.

This clone has only a few counts. The genes are TRBV6-4 and TRBJ1-5, with a tentative D call TRBD1 (6 bases). The CDR3 runs to 15 residues. Germline lookup yields CDR1 MRHNA and CDR2 SNTAGT. V shed 6 bases and J shed 4 bases, with 16 bases lying between them. CDR3: CASRGHLWTNQPQHF. The CDR3 DNA reads as TGTGCCAGCAGGGGACACCTCTGGACAAATCAGCCCCAGCATTTT.

The chain carries TRBV4-2 and TRBJ2-7; 7 nucleotides agree with TRBD2. The V segment lost 4 bases and the J segment 7 bases; nucleotides outside the gene matches: 10. The CDR3 sequence is 14 residues long. Germline-derived CDR1 and CDR2 are LGHNA and YNFKEQ. CDR3 bases: TGTGCCAGCAGCCGACCGGCGGGAGCGGGGGAGCAGTACTTC. Encoded protein: CASSRPAGAGEQYF.

This clone was seen only once. The CDR3 spells CASGTGNSNTEAFF. The CDR3 nucleotides read TGCGCCAGCGGGACAGGGAACTCCAACACTGAAGCTTTCTTT. J is TRBJ1-1 and V is TRBV5-1; TRBD1 matches at 9 bases. CDR1 and CDR2 (germline): SGHRS, YFSETQ. The CDR3 has 14 residues. Unmatched junction bases numbered 6, after V lost 7 bases and J lost 2 bases.

This sequence joins TRBV20-1 and TRBJ2-2, with D possibly TRBD1 on 6 matching bases. Trimming stripped 3 bases from V and 1 base from J, with 12 bases between. Germline V gene lookup returns CDR1 DFQATT and CDR2 SNEGSKA (reference sequence). The CDR3 has 15 amino acids. The CDR3, as DNA: TGCAGTGCTAGTTCAAGGACAGTGAACACCGGGGAGCTGTTTTTT. Translated, it gives CSASSRTVNTGELFF.

The chain employs TRBV28 and TRBJ2-1; tentative D call: TRBD1 (6 bases). The ends were cut back, 6 bases at V and 6 bases at J, with 6 bases in the middle. The CDR3 length is 11 residues. Germline V CDR1 and CDR2: MDHEN, SYDVKM. The chain's CDR3 is CASSRGNEQFF. In DNA, the CDR3 is TGTGCCAGCAGCAGGGGCAATGAGCAGTTCTTC.

This clone was counted a single time. This chain connects TRBV7-3 to TRBJ2-1; a possible D gene is TRBD1 (6 bases). In germline, CDR1 is SGHTA, CDR2 FQGTGA. Trimming removed 1 base at V and 7 bases at J, with 17 bases between. This CDR3 is 16 amino acids long. CDR3 amino acids: CASSLRRQDPPNEQFF. Written as DNA, the CDR3 is TGTGCCAGCAGCTTAAGGCGACAGGACCCACCGAATGAGCAGTTCTTC.

The V gene is TRBV24-1, the J gene TRBJ2-2, with 8 bases fitting TRBD1. After removal of 2 bases from V and 2 bases from J, the junction contained 6 bases not matched to a gene. The CDR3 totals 17 residues. CDR1 is KGHDR, CDR2 SFDVKD, per germline. CDR3 DNA: TGTGCCACCAGTGATTCTAGAGGACAGGGCAACACCGGGGAGCTGTTTTTT. Its protein product is CATSDSRGQGNTGELFF.

This chain connects TRBV5-1 to TRBJ2-1, with 10 bases that match TRBD2. V was pared by 6 bases and J by 0 bases, with 9 bases of the junction left unmatched. This CDR3 contains 17 residues. The V gene's germline CDR1 is SGHRS and CDR2 YFSETQ. CDR3 in DNA: TGCGCCAGCATGCGGGGGGCTAGCGGGAGCTCCTACAATGAGCAGTTCTTC. Translating gives CASMRGASGSSYNEQFF.

The CDR3 DNA reads as TGTGCCAGCAGCCTAAGACAGGGGGACTACGAGCAGTACTTC. Protein sequence: CASSLRQGDYEQYF. The genes are TRBV3-1 (or the pseudogene TRBV3-2) and TRBJ2-7; TRBD1 aligns across 9 bases. Germline CDR1 reads LGHDT; CDR2 reads YNNKEL (reference sequence). V was clipped by 4 bases and J by 3 bases; unmatched bases: 4. The CDR3 spans 14 residues.

The rearrangement uses TRBV6-2 or TRBV6-3 and TRBJ1-2; D is unclear. The CDR3 runs 15 residues. Germline lookup yields CDR1 MNHEY and CDR2 SVGEGT. Trimming removed 2 bases from V and 4 bases from J, with 14 bases in between. CDR3 nucleotide sequence: TGTGCCAGCAGTTACCGTGCACCGATGAGCTATGGCTACACCTTC. Translating gives CASSYRAPMSYGYTF.

The rearrangement links TRBV9 to TRBJ2-7; D is unclear. The CDR3 has 15 amino acids. Looked up from germline, CDR1 is SGDLS and CDR2 is YYNGEE. The V end was cut by 0 bases, the J end by 2 bases, with 12 bases between. CDR3 sequence reads: CASSVDVSQAYEQYF. The CDR3 DNA follows: TGTGCCAGCAGCGTAGACGTTAGTCAGGCCTACGAGCAGTACTTC.

The rearrangement uses TRBV6-6 and TRBJ2-3; D call uncertain. Germline V gene lookup returns CDR1 MNHNY and CDR2 SVGAGI (reference sequence). Between the trimmed V and J ends, which lost 2 bases and 2 bases, there was a span of 5 bases. The CDR3 is 13 amino acids. The CDR3: CASSYRFTDTQYF. The DNA for the CDR3 is TGTGCCAGCAGTTACCGTTTCACAGATACGCAGTATTTT.

The rearrangement uses TRBV4-2 and TRBJ2-7; 12 bases agree with TRBD2. Unmatched junction bases numbered 1, after V lost 4 bases and J lost 0 bases. Looked up from germline, CDR1 is LGHNA and CDR2 is YNFKEQ. The CDR3 is made up of 15 amino acids. In DNA, the CDR3 is TGTGCCAGCAGCCCGACTAGCGGGAGCTCCTACGAGCAGTACTTC. Translating gives CASSPTSGSSYEQYF.

The rearrangement joins TRBV6-2 or TRBV6-3 to TRBJ2-7; 7 bases are shared with TRBD2. The V gene's germline CDR1 is MNHEY and CDR2 SVGEGT. The trim removed 4 bases at V and 4 bases at J, leaving 10 bases unmatched. This CDR3 is built from 15 residues. The CDR3, as DNA: TGTGCCAGCAGTTTCACCAGCGGGAATCCATACGAGCAGTACTTC. It specifies CASSFTSGNPYEQYF.

The J gene is TRBJ2-7, the V gene TRBV2; TRBD1 agrees at 9 bases. V lost 8 bases and J lost 3; bases outside the gene matches: 2. The CDR3 has 12 residues. CDR1 is SNHLY and CDR2 is FYNNEI in the germline V gene. The CDR3 is CASAGQGYEQYF. The CDR3 DNA sequence: TGTGCCAGCGCGGGACAGGGCTACGAGCAGTACTTC.

Concerning this clone: At one of its ends the junction is not consistent with the germline gene, which may arise from a read error. Other DNA sequences in the same sample also yield this CDR3. V is TRBV11-3 and J is TRBJ1-6; tentative D call: TRBD1 (5 bases). This CDR3 spans 14 amino acids. Per germline, CDR1 SGHNT and CDR2 YENEEA. CDR3 in DNA: TGTGCCAGCAGCTTAAGGGGCGAAAATTCGCCCCTCCACTTT. Translated: CASSLRGENSPLHF.

This clone appeared a single time. The rearrangement joins TRBV12-5 to TRBJ2-3; TRBD2 might be the D (6 bases). Trimming took 0 bases from V and 4 from J, leaving 17 bases between them. This CDR3 comprises 17 residues. CDR1 is LGHNT and CDR2 is FRNRAP in the germline V gene. CDR3 nucleotides: TGTGCTAGTGGTTTGGTAGGGTATGCGGGGCCCCCAGATACGCAGTATTTT. Translated, it gives CASGLVGYAGPPDTQYF.

The gene calls are TRBV6-2 or TRBV6-3 and TRBJ1-5; D possibly corresponds to TRBD1 (5 bases). Germline CDR1 MNHEY, CDR2 SVGEGT. V dropped 3 bases and J dropped 2 bases, with 23 bases sitting between them. CDR3 length: 19 residues. Here the CDR3 reads CASSYVKGGVNQGNQPQHF. DNA of the CDR3: TGTGCCAGCAGTTATGTCAAAGGAGGGGTTAATCAGGGCAATCAGCCCCAGCATTTT.

The genes are TRBV6-5 and TRBJ1-1; 7 bases align to TRBD1. Germline V gene sequence: CDR1 MNHEY, CDR2 SVGAGI. The CDR3 totals 14 residues. Trimming cost V 8 bases and J 6 bases; bases outside gene matches: 12. CDR3 residues: CASRPGQPRAEAFF. The CDR3 nucleotides are TGTGCCAGCCGACCGGGACAGCCTCGTGCTGAAGCTTTCTTT.

This clone has only one observation. This chain links TRBV4-2 with TRBJ1-3; unclear D gene. Germline V gene sequence: CDR1 LGHNA, CDR2 YNFKEQ. V lost 7 bases to trimming and J lost 1 base, with 14 bases between them. The CDR3 is 15 amino acids. The CDR3 region has the DNA TGTGCCAGCACACCATCGGGGTTTTCTGGAAACACCATATATTTT. Its protein is CASTPSGFSGNTIYF.

This clone was detected only once. The V and J genes are TRBV7-3 and TRBJ1-6, with 8 positions matching TRBD1. V was clipped by 5 bases and J by 7 bases; unmatched bases: 4. The CDR3 consists of 14 residues. CDR1 SGHTA and CDR2 FQGTGA come from the germline V gene. The chain's CDR3 is CASSQTGANSPLHF. The CDR3 nucleotides read TGTGCCAGCAGCCAGACAGGGGCGAATTCACCCCTCCACTTT.

V is TRBV3-1 (or the pseudogene TRBV3-2) and J is TRBJ2-2; 7 nucleotides match TRBD1. The CDR3 runs 16 residues. V lost 1 base to trimming and J lost 3 bases; unmatched junction nucleotides: 5. CDR1 and CDR2 (germline): LGHDT, YNNKEL (reference sequence). The CDR3 spells CASSQARGPYTGELFF. The DNA of the CDR3 is TGTGCCAGCAGCCAAGCAAGGGGGCCGTACACCGGGGAGCTGTTTTTT.

About this clone itself: In the same sample, other DNA sequences code for this CDR3. The V call is TRBV19, the J call TRBJ2-5; 11 positions agree with TRBD2. CDR3 length: 14 residues. The V segment lost 6 bases and the J segment 4 bases; nucleotides outside the gene matches: 4. Germline V lookup: CDR1 LNHDA, CDR2 SQIVND (reference sequence). DNA of the CDR3: TGTGCCAGTAGCGGACTAGCGGGTAGAGAGACCCAGTACTTC. Its translation is CASSGLAGRETQYF.

The V call is TRBV7-3, the J call TRBJ2-1, with TRBD1 identical over 8 bases. V trimming: 5 bases; J trimming: 6 bases; junction bases outside the gene matches: 9. Germline loops: CDR1 SGHTA, CDR2 FQGTGA. The CDR3 has 15 residues. In DNA form, the CDR3 reads TGTGCCAGCAGCCCCCGCCAGGGGGCTGGCAATGAGCAGTTCTTC. Encoded protein: CASSPRQGAGNEQFF.

This clone has only one observation. The chain carries TRBV2 and TRBJ1-1; D may be TRBD1 (6 bases). The CDR3 has 13 residues. The V end lost 7 bases, the J end lost 6 bases, and 15 bases lay between the germline ends. Germline V CDR1 and CDR2: SNHLY, FYNNEI. DNA for the CDR3: TGTGCCAGCAAATTATACAGGGATGCTGAAGCTTTCTTT. Amino acids: CASKLYRDAEAFF. The entire variable domain, with the rest obtained from reference TRBV2 and TRBJ1-1, is as follows: EPEVTQTPSHQVTQMGQEVILRCVPISNHLYFYWYRQILGQKVEFLVSFYNNEISEKSEIFDDQFSVERPDGSNFTLKIRSTKLEDSAMYFCASKLYRDAEAFFGQGTRLTVV.

The genes are TRBV14 and TRBJ1-1; no reliable D call. The V gene lost 3 bases and the J gene lost 2 bases, with 10 bases spanning the gap. This CDR3 comprises 14 residues. Germline V CDR1 and CDR2: SGHDN, FVKESK. The CDR3 is CASSQNPTNTEAFF. The CDR3 DNA sequence: TGTGCCAGCAGCCAGAACCCTACCAACACTGAAGCTTTCTTT.

This clone appeared a single time. Here the CDR3 DNA reads TGTGCCATCAGTGAGTCGATTGGGTCGAGAGGCAACGAGCAGTACTTC. Translating gives CAISESIGSRGNEQYF. The chain links TRBV10-3 to TRBJ2-7; D is unresolved. Looked up from germline, CDR1 is ENHRY and CDR2 is SYGVKD. CDR3 length: 16 residues. Trimming cost V 0 bases and J 5 bases, with 17 bases left between them.

The chain carries TRBV5-1 and TRBJ2-1; 9 bases fit TRBD1. This CDR3 has 14 residues. Trimming took 4 bases from V and 4 from J; bases not matched to a gene: 3. CDR1 is SGHRS, CDR2 YFSETQ, per germline. Here the CDR3 DNA reads TGCGCCAGCAGCGTCGGGACAGGGTACAATGAGCAGTTCTTC. This gives the protein CASSVGTGYNEQFF.

The rearrangement uses TRBV7-2 and TRBJ1-1; TRBD1 is a possible D gene (5 bases). The V end lost 7 bases, the J end lost 5 bases, and 14 bases lay between the germline ends. This CDR3 comprises 13 residues. The germline gives CDR1 SGHTA, CDR2 FQGNSA. Here the CDR3 reads CASTPWGVTEAFF. The CDR3 bases are TGTGCCAGCACCCCCTGGGGGGTTACTGAAGCTTTCTTT. Full variable domain (outside the CDR3, taken from reference TRBV7-2 and TRBJ1-1): GAGVSQSPSNKVTEKGKDVELRCDPISGHTALYWYRQSLGQGLEFLIYFQGNSAPDKSGLPSDRFSAERTGGSVSTLTIQRTQQEDSAVYLCASTPWGVTEAFFGQGTRLTVV.